The text below deals with one TCR beta chain. The antigen is unknown. These data originate in a study of OX40 agonist ivuxolimab in advanced cancers. Background on the study: All patients had ivuxolimab intravenously every 2 weeks at 0.01 to 10 mg/kg.

The method was immunoSEQ multiplex PCR; TCRdb's version includes in-frame clones alone and lacks a portion of them. The table includes fewer than 35,000 clones, roughly 74% detected once. Study-level results: The 0.1-3.0 mg/kg partial responders had among the lowest clonal expansion.

Blood sampling was done at baseline, cycle 4 day 1, and cycle 7 day 1. The CDR3 has 14 amino acids. Germline lookup yields CDR1 GTSNPN and CDR2 SVGIG (reference sequence). Trimming shortened V by 0 bases and J by 7 bases, and 12 bases separated the two germline ends. The genes are TRBV30 and TRBJ2-2; D possibly corresponds to TRBD2 (6 bases). Sample: CD4+ or CD8+ T cells sorted from blood, taken in a trial of the OX40 agonist ivuxolimab. The TCR originated in an adult with an advanced solid tumor such as melanoma, head and neck, liver or kidney cancer. CDR3 nucleotide sequence: TGTGCCTGGAGTGTAGGCGGGGCTAGCGGGGAGCTGTTTTTT. Its translation: CAWSVGGASGELFF. The variable domain in full, completed from reference TRBV30 and TRBJ2-2, reads SQTIHQWPATLVQPVGSPLSLECTVEGTSNPNLYWYRQAAGRGLQLLFYSVGIGQISSEVPQNLSASRPQDRQFILSSKKLLLSDSGFYLCAWSVGGASGELFFGEGSRLTVL.